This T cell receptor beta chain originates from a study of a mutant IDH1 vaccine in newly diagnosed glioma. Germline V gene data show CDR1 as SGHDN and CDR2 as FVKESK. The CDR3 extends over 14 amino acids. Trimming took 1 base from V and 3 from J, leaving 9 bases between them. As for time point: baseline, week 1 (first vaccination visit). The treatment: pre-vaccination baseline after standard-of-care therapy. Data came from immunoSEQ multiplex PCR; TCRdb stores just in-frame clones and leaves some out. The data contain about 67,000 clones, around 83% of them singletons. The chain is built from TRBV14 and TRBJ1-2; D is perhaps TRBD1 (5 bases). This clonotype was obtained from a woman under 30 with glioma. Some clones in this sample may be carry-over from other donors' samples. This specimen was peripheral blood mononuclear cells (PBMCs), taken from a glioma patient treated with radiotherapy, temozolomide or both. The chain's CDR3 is CASSQVGLDYGYTF. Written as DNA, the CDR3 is TGTGCCAGCAGCCAAGTGGGACTCGACTATGGCTACACCTTC. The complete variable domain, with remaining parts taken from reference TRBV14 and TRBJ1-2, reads EAGVTQFPSHSVIEKGQTVTLRCDPISGHDNLYWYRRVMGKEIKFLLHFVKESKQDESGMPNNRFLAERTGGTYSTLKVQPAELEDSGVYFCASSQVGLDYGYTFGSGTRLTVV.